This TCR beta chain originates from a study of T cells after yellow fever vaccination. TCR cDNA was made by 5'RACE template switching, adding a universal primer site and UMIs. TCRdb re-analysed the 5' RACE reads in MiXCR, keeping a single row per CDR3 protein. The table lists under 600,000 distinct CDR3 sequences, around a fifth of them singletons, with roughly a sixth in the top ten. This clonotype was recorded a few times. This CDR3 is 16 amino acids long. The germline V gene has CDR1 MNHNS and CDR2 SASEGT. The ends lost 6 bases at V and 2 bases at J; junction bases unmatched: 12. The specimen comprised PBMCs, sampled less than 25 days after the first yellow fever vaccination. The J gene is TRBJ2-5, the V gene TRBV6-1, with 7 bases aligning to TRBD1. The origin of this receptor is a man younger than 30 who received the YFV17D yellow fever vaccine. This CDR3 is CASRRPGTDIQETQYF. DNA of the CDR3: TGTGCCAGCAGAAGACCCGGGACAGACATTCAAGAGACCCAGTACTTC.